This TCR beta chain was sequenced during a study of CD8+ T cells in alopecia areata. As for the study in general: Twice a day, 5 to 10 mg of oral tofacitinib was administered to treated patients. Tofacitinib dosing lasted 6 to 18 months, which was then followed by 6 months off drug. Severity was scored as percentage of affected scalp area in treated patients. Notes on the study in general: Scalp and blood retained many expanded lesional clones during tofacitinib.

About this clone: Its target is not known.

Specified treatment: oral pan-JAK inhibitor, 5-10 mg twice daily. RNA was isolated and reverse transcribed to cDNA, the sequencing template. Sequenced by immunoSEQ multiplex PCR; TCRdb stores in-frame clones only, minus some. The table records roughly 70,000 clones, over 25% of them present only once. V lost 2 bases to trimming and J lost 6 bases, with 12 bases between them. The CDR3 spans 14 residues. Germline V gives CDR1 SGHDT, CDR2 YYEEEE. Here the sequenced sample was CD8+ T cells sorted from blood, taken at week 4, from a patient treated with tofacitinib. The V call is TRBV5-6, the J call TRBJ1-5, with D tentatively TRBD1 (5 bases). The receptor was isolated from a human donor with alopecia areata. The CDR3 DNA sequence: TGTGCCAGCAGCTTCGGGGGGAGAGGTCAGCCCCAGCATTTT. Residues: CASSFGGRGQPQHF.